The 31 T cell receptor beta chains below were found in one sample sequenced in a study of cytomegalovirus exposure and HLA in healthy donors. The PCR employed 60 Vbeta primers together with 13 Jbeta primers. Repertoires were generated with immunoSEQ multiplex PCR, while TCRdb's copy carries only in-frame clones and drops some. The sample yields around 150,000 clones, around 82% seen once. Sequencing input: PBMCs. These receptors were taken from a man aged 50 to 60 in good health and CMV-seronegative.

The chain recombines TRBV7-6 with TRBJ2-3, with 8 bases that match TRBD2. V gave up 5 bases and J gave up 4 bases; unmatched junction bases: 11. Per the germline V gene, CDR1 is SGHVS and CDR2 is FNYEAQ. The CDR3 loop spans 16 amino acids. The CDR3 coding sequence is TGTGCCAGCAGCCGCGGGACTAGAGGTGGCCCAGATACGCAGTATTTT. Protein: CASSRGTRGGPDTQYF.

This chain joins TRBV9 and TRBJ2-7; TRBD1 matches at 7 bases. Germline lookup yields CDR1 SGDLS and CDR2 YYNGEE. Trimming at V came to 4 bases and at J to 2 bases, leaving 9 bases not matched to a gene. The CDR3 sequence is 15 residues long. The CDR3 DNA reads as TGTGCCAGCAGCCCTCGGACAGGAACCACCTACGAGCAGTACTTC. Translation gives CASSPRTGTTYEQYF.

The chain carries TRBV9 and TRBJ2-2; no reliable D call. Trimming removed 1 base from V and 5 bases from J, with 9 bases in between. The CDR3 runs to 14 residues. Germline CDR1 reads SGDLS; CDR2 reads YYNGEE. The CDR3 protein is CASSVLEWTGELFF. The CDR3 bases are TGTGCCAGCAGCGTACTCGAGTGGACCGGGGAGCTGTTTTTT. Variable domain in full (rest from reference TRBV9 and TRBJ2-2): DSGVTQTPKHLITATGQRVTLRCSPRSGDLSVYWYQQSLDQGLQFLIQYYNGEERAKGNILERFSAQQFPDLHSELNLSSLELGDSALYFCASSVLEWTGELFFGEGSRLTVL.

The chain links TRBV7-9 to TRBJ2-7; D perhaps matches TRBD1 (6 bases). Germline V gives CDR1 SEHNR, CDR2 FQNEAQ (reference sequence). V lost 2 bases, J lost 0 bases, and 14 bases lay in between. This CDR3 has 16 residues. The CDR3 region is CASSLRPDSSSYEQYF. The CDR3 DNA follows: TGTGCCAGCAGCTTAAGGCCGGACAGTTCCTCCTACGAGCAGTACTTC.

The chain has TRBV5-1 and TRBJ1-1, with 7 bases that match TRBD1. The CDR3 consists of 17 residues. Per the germline V gene, CDR1 is SGHRS and CDR2 is YFSETQ. Trimming took 0 bases from V and 1 from J; bases not matched to a gene: 9. DNA of the CDR3: TGCGCCAGCAGCTTGGTGATAGGGGGCCTGACGAACACTGAAGCTTTCTTT. This encodes CASSLVIGGLTNTEAFF.

The rearrangement links TRBV5-4 to TRBJ1-3, with D maybe TRBD1 (5 bases). Germline lookup yields CDR1 SGHNT and CDR2 YYREEE (reference sequence). V was cut by 3 bases and J by 4 bases, with 20 bases left in between. This CDR3 is 17 amino acids long. This CDR3 reads CASSSLSDRGSGNTIYF. For the CDR3, the DNA is TGTGCCAGCAGCTCGCTTTCCGACCGGGGGTCGGGAAACACCATATATTTT. The whole variable domain, remainder taken from reference TRBV5-4 and TRBJ1-3, is ETGVTQSPTHLIKTRGQQVTLRCSSQSGHNTVSWYQQALGQGPQFIFQYYREEENGRGNFPPRFSGLQFPNYSSELNVNALELDDSALYLCASSSLSDRGSGNTIYFGEGSWLTVV.

The genes are TRBV10-2 and TRBJ1-1; D is possibly TRBD1 (6 bases). This CDR3 is 14 amino acids long. Trimming pared 6 bases from V and 1 base from J, leaving 12 bases between. Germline V gives CDR1 WSHSY, CDR2 SAAADI. The CDR3 protein is CASRVGGGNTEAFF. CDR3 nucleotide sequence: TGCGCCAGCAGAGTAGGGGGGGGGAACACTGAAGCTTTCTTT.

The chain has TRBV7-9 and TRBJ2-7, with D maybe TRBD2 (5 bases). The CDR3 is made up of 15 amino acids. Germline V gene sequence: CDR1 SEHNR, CDR2 FQNEAQ (reference sequence). Trimming removed 2 bases at V and 2 bases at J, with 13 bases between. The CDR3 sequence is CASSLSGSGPYEQYF. The CDR3 bases are TGTGCCAGCAGCTTATCTGGGAGCGGTCCCTACGAGCAGTACTTC.

The V call is TRBV28, the J call TRBJ2-7; D ambiguous. V dropped 2 bases and J dropped 3 bases, with 17 bases sitting between them. The CDR3 is made up of 16 amino acids. Germline CDR1 and CDR2: MDHEN and SYDVKM. The CDR3 bases are TGTGCCAGCAGTTTAAAACCCCCGAGGTATTACTACGAGCAGTACTTC. Protein: CASSLKPPRYYYEQYF.

V and J are TRBV2 and TRBJ1-5, with a tentative D call TRBD1 (5 bases). Germline CDR1 is SNHLY and CDR2 is FYNNEI. The CDR3 totals 17 residues. Trimming shortened V by 6 bases and J by 6 bases, and 24 bases separated the two germline ends. CDR3 DNA sequence: TGTGCCAGCAGCTCCCGCGCAGATACTGACAGAACTCAGCCCCAGCATTTT. Protein sequence: CASSSRADTDRTQPQHF. The whole variable domain, filled in from reference TRBV2 and TRBJ1-5, reads EPEVTQTPSHQVTQMGQEVILRCVPISNHLYFYWYRQILGQKVEFLVSFYNNEISEKSEIFDDQFSVERPDGSNFTLKIRSTKLEDSAMYFCASSSRADTDRTQPQHFGDGTRLSIL.

This chain links TRBV27 with TRBJ2-7, with D unclear. The CDR3 spans 14 residues. V lost 5 bases to trimming and J lost 2 bases, with 13 bases between them. Germline CDR1 and CDR2: MNHEY and SMNVEV (reference sequence). The CDR3: CASSTRRDTYEQYF. The CDR3 DNA sequence: TGTGCCAGCAGTACTCGCCGCGACACCTACGAGCAGTACTTC.

The CDR3 loop reads CASTRDFGSYNEQFF. CDR3 in DNA: TGTGCCAGCACCCGGGACTTCGGCTCCTACAATGAGCAGTTCTTC. The V and J genes are TRBV7-2 and TRBJ2-1; tentative D call: TRBD2 (6 bases). Germline CDR1 reads SGHTA; CDR2 reads FQGNSA. The CDR3 consists of 15 residues. The V end was cut by 7 bases, the J end by 0 bases, with 13 bases between.

The V and J genes are TRBV9 and TRBJ2-2, with TRBD2 identical over 9 bases. Trimming took 2 bases from V and 7 from J; bases not matched to a gene: 6. The CDR3 length is 15 residues. The V gene's germline CDR1 is SGDLS and CDR2 YYNGEE. As DNA, the CDR3 is TGTGCCAGCAGCGTGGCTAGCGGGACTAACGGGGAGCTGTTTTTT. Translation: CASSVASGTNGELFF.

The V and J genes are TRBV30 and TRBJ1-3; 11 nucleotides align to TRBD1. Germline trimming cut 0 bases from V and 1 base from J; bases unmatched to any gene: 5. The germline CDR1 and CDR2 sequences are GTSNPN and SVGIG (reference sequence). The CDR3 length is 17 residues. The chain's CDR3 is CAWSVKGTGGSGNTIYF. The CDR3 DNA sequence: TGTGCCTGGAGTGTAAAGGGGACAGGGGGATCTGGAAACACCATATATTTT.

The sample holds a few counts of this clone. The V gene is TRBV13, the J gene TRBJ2-3, with TRBD2 identical over 13 bases. J lost 5 bases, V lost 3 bases, and 5 bases had no gene match. The CDR3 runs 16 residues. Germline values: CDR1 PRHDT, CDR2 FYEKMQ (reference sequence). The CDR3 protein is CASSFTSGRAEDTQYF. The CDR3 bases are TGTGCCAGCAGCTTTACTAGCGGGAGGGCCGAAGATACGCAGTATTTT.

This chain uses TRBV27 with TRBJ2-3, with D possibly TRBD1 on 6 matching bases. V was clipped by 3 bases and J by 9 bases, with 13 bases between them. This CDR3 is 13 amino acids long. Germline loops: CDR1 MNHEY, CDR2 SMNVEV (reference sequence). DNA of the CDR3: TGTGCCAGCAGTTTCCTCGGACAGAACACGCAGTATTTT. Its protein product is CASSFLGQNTQYF.

The rearrangement links TRBV6-6 to TRBJ2-1, with 7 bases aligning to TRBD2. The germline V gene has CDR1 MNHNY and CDR2 SVGAGI (reference sequence). The CDR3 contains 14 residues. V was clipped by 5 bases and J by 7 bases; unmatched bases: 8. CDR3 amino acids: CASSNKGLPNEQFF. CDR3 bases: TGTGCCAGCAGTAATAAGGGACTACCTAATGAGCAGTTCTTC.

V and J are TRBV7-9 and TRBJ1-2; possibly TRBD1 for D (6 bases). Between the trimmed V and J ends, which lost 11 bases and 5 bases, there was a span of 12 bases. The CDR3 has 11 residues. Germline CDR1 reads SEHNR; CDR2 reads FQNEAQ (reference sequence). CDR3 region: CAVTDRYGYTF. Written as DNA, the CDR3 is TGTGCCGTAACGGACAGATATGGCTACACCTTC.

The J gene is TRBJ2-1, the V gene TRBV7-8, with TRBD2 matching over 8 bases. CDR1 and CDR2 (germline): SGHVS, FQNEAQ. V was pared by 2 bases and J by 0 bases, with 9 bases of the junction left unmatched. The CDR3 is 18 amino acids. The CDR3 here is CASSLILAGGRSYNEQFF. CDR3 DNA sequence: TGTGCCAGCAGCTTAATTCTTGCGGGAGGCCGCTCCTACAATGAGCAGTTCTTC. Drawing the rest from reference TRBV7-8 and TRBJ2-1, the complete variable domain is GAGVSQSPRYKVAKRGQDVALRCDPISGHVSLFWYQQALGQGPEFLTYFQNEAQLDKSGLPSDRFFAERPEGSVSTLKIQRTQQEDSAVYLCASSLILAGGRSYNEQFFGPGTRLTVL.

V usage is TRBV30 and J usage is TRBJ1-4; a weak D match, TRBD1 (5 bases). The CDR3 totals 16 residues. Per germline, CDR1 GTSNPN and CDR2 SVGIG (reference sequence). V was cut by 0 bases and J by 7 bases, with 18 bases left in between. CDR3 amino acids: CAWSVGQLGLGEKLFF. The CDR3 coding sequence is TGTGCCTGGAGTGTAGGGCAGTTGGGGCTTGGTGAAAAACTGTTTTTT.

This chain connects TRBV19 to TRBJ1-1; 9 nucleotides agree with TRBD1. This CDR3 comprises 16 residues. The junction had 11 bases not matched to a gene; V was cut back by 5 bases and J by 4 bases. Germline CDR1 LNHDA, CDR2 SQIVND (reference sequence). This CDR3 reads CASSVSTGGRGTEAFF. CDR3 DNA sequence: TGTGCCAGTAGTGTATCTACAGGGGGCAGGGGCACTGAAGCTTTCTTT.

The chain links TRBV18 to TRBJ2-3, with TRBD2 matching 12 bases. The germline CDR1 and CDR2 sequences are KGHSH and LQKENI. Germline trimming cut 5 bases from V and 0 bases from J; bases unmatched to any gene: 0. CDR3 size: 15 residues. The CDR3 region has the DNA TGTGCCAGCTCAGGGACTAGCGGGAGCACAGATACGCAGTATTTT. Translated: CASSGTSGSTDTQYF.

The chain links TRBV29-1 to TRBJ2-3; a weak D match, TRBD1 (7 bases). The V end was cut by 7 bases, the J end by 4 bases, with 15 bases between. The CDR3 is 13 amino acids. Germline V CDR1 and CDR2: SQVTM, ANQGSEA. DNA for the CDR3: TGCAGCGCCTCGACAGGGAGGTCAGATACGCAGTATTTT. Its translation is CSASTGRSDTQYF.

This clone showed up just a few times. This chain links TRBV5-4 with TRBJ1-6, with 8 bases identical to TRBD1. Germline loops: CDR1 SGHNT, CDR2 YYREEE (reference sequence). The CDR3 totals 14 residues. Losses at the gene ends were 2 bases for V and 7 bases for J; bases not matched to a gene: 2. DNA of the CDR3: TGTGCCAGCAGCTTCCAGGGGGCGAATTCACCCCTCCACTTT. Encoded protein: CASSFQGANSPLHF.

The chain couples TRBV6-1 to TRBJ1-2; D perhaps matches TRBD1 (6 bases). The CDR3 is 14 residues long. Trimming stripped 7 bases from V and 6 bases from J, with 18 bases between. Germline V gives CDR1 MNHNS, CDR2 SASEGT. The chain's CDR3 is CASTNREIVDGYTF. The DNA for the CDR3 is TGTGCCAGCACCAACAGGGAGATAGTGGATGGCTACACCTTC.

The chain recombines TRBV4-2 with TRBJ2-5; 9 nucleotides align to TRBD2. The CDR3 covers 18 residues. Trimming took 4 bases from V and 7 from J; bases not matched to a gene: 19. CDR1 LGHNA and CDR2 YNFKEQ come from the germline V gene. The CDR3 DNA reads as TGTGCCAGCAGCCCTGTTGTTAGCGGGAGTATCTTTGTCGGGACCCAGTACTTC. Residues: CASSPVVSGSIFVGTQYF.

The chain joins TRBV30 to TRBJ1-6, with D unresolved. Germline V gene data show CDR1 as GTSNPN and CDR2 as SVGIG (reference sequence). There are 17 residues in the CDR3. The V end was cut by 5 bases, the J end by 0 bases, with 17 bases between. The CDR3 DNA follows: TGTGCCTGGTCCGAGGAGCGTCTGAGCTCCTATAATTCACCCCTCCACTTT. Translating gives CAWSEERLSSYNSPLHF.

The V and J genes are TRBV25-1 and TRBJ2-7; the match to TRBD1 covers 7 bases. V shed 5 bases and J 5 bases; nucleotides not matched to a gene: 9. The germline V gene encodes CDR1 MGHDK and CDR2 SYGVNS. CDR3 length: 14 amino acids. CDR3 loop: CASSLYQQGNEQYF. The CDR3 bases are TGTGCCAGCAGTTTGTACCAACAGGGGAACGAGCAGTACTTC.

The chain links TRBV11-3 to TRBJ2-1; perhaps TRBD1 as D (5 bases). The CDR3 length is 14 residues. The germline CDR1 and CDR2 sequences are SGHNT and YENEEA. V lost 2 bases and J lost 4, with 9 bases in between. The CDR3 nucleotides are TGTGCCAGCAGCTTATCGACAGAATACAATGAGCAGTTCTTC. Residues: CASSLSTEYNEQFF.

The chain combines TRBV4-2 with TRBJ1-5; 9 nucleotides agree with TRBD1. The J segment lost 8 bases and the V segment lost 0 bases, leaving 8 bases of the junction unmatched. The CDR3 length is 16 residues. Germline V gene data show CDR1 as LGHNA and CDR2 as YNFKEQ. This chain's CDR3 is CASSQDSGQGLEPQHF. In nucleotides, the CDR3 is TGTGCCAGCAGCCAAGATTCGGGACAGGGCCTTGAGCCCCAGCATTTT.

In this sample, this clone turned up a few times. CDR3 amino acids: CASSLWTDTGELFF. The DNA for the CDR3 is TGTGCCAGCAGCTTGTGGACAGACACCGGGGAGCTGTTTTTT. V usage is TRBV7-9 and J usage is TRBJ2-2, with D perhaps matching TRBD1 (6 bases). This CDR3 has 14 amino acids. V lost 3 bases, J lost 3 bases, and 8 bases lay in between. The germline V gene encodes CDR1 SEHNR and CDR2 FQNEAQ (reference sequence).